This T cell receptor (beta chain) was observed in a study of neurological immune-mediated disorders. Many counts were recorded for this clonotype. Per the germline V gene, CDR1 is SEHNR and CDR2 is FQNEAQ (reference sequence). The CDR3 extends over 13 amino acids. The V and J ends lost 3 bases and 3 bases respectively, with 9 bases between them. TCRdb analysed the 5' RACE reads with MiXCR anew, one entry per CDR3 protein. Of around 21,000 distinct CDR3 sequences in the sample, 7.5% were seen once. The chain carries TRBV7-9 and TRBJ2-7; D not certain. The sequence was collected from a woman aged 30 to 39 with HTLV-1-associated myelopathy (HAM/TSP). Sequenced input: CD8+ T cells from blood. The CDR3 DNA is TGTGCCAGCAGCTTCCAGGAATACTACGAGCAGTACTTC. As protein: CASSFQEYYEQYF.